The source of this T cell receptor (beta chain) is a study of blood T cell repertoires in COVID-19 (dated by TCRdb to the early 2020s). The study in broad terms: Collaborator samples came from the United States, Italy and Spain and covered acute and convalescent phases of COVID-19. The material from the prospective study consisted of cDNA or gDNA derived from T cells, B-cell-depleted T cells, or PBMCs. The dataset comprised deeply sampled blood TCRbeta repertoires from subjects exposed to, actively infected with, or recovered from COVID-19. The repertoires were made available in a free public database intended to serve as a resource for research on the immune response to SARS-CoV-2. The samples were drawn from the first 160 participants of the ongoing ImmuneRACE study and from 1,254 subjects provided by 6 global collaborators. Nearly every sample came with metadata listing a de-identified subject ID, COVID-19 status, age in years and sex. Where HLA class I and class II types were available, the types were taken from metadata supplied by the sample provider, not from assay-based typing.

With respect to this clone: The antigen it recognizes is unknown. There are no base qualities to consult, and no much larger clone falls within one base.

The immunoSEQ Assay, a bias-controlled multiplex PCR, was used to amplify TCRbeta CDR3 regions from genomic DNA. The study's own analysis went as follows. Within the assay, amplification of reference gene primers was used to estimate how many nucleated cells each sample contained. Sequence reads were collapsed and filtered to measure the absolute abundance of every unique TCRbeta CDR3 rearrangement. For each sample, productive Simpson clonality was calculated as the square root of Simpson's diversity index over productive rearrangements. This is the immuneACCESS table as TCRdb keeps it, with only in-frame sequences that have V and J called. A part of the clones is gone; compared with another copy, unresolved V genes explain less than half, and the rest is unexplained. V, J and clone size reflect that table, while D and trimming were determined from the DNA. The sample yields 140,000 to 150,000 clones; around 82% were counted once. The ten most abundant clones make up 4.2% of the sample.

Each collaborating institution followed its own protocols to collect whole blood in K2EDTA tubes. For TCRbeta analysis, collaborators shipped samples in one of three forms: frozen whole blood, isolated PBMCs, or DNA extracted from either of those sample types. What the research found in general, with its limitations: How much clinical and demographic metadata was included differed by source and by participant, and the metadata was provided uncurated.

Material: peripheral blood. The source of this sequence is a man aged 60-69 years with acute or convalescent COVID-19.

The CDR3: CASSSDRLEKLFF. The DNA reads as follows: TGTGCCAGCAGTTCAGATCGTTTGGAAAAACTGTTTTTT. The chain uses TRBV28 and TRBJ1-4; too little of a D gene remains to name it. The CDR3 starts with the cysteine, ends with the phenylalanine, and has 13 residues. The only DNA kept is the CDR3, 39 bases in frame from the first base. Relative to germline, V is 4 bases shorter and J is 8 bases shorter, with 11 bases between their ends. The CDR1 and CDR2 encoded by the germline V gene are MDHEN and SYDVKM.